This is a list of T cell receptor beta chains from one sample in a study of shared clonotypes between healthy human individuals. The table came from immunoSEQ multiplex PCR; TCRdb's copy has only in-frame clones and leaves some out. This sample has over a million clones, with about four fifths found just once. Sequenced input: memory CD4+ T cells from PBMCs. The receptor source for this set is a man younger than 35 in good health. Some clones in this sample may be carry-over from other donors' samples. Both conserved end residues are part of each CDR3. A D gene is named only where the DNA matches it firmly. Rows give clone size only sometimes, using once, few, many, or a class for an expanded clone.

V	J	length	D	size	DNA	CDR3
TRBV7-6	TRBJ2-5	16	-	-	TGTGCCAGCAGCTTAGCTTACACAGGGGGGGGAGAGACCCAGTACTTC	CASSLAYTGGGETQYF
TRBV12-1	TRBJ1-5	16	-	-	TGTGCCAGCAGCTTTGTAAATTTCGTGGCGAATCAGCCCCAGCATTTT	CASSFVNFVANQPQHF
TRBV6-6	TRBJ1-5	14	-	-	TGTGCCAGCAGTCCCACCGACAGCAATCAGCCCCAGCATTTT	CASSPTDSNQPQHF
TRBV21-1	TRBJ1-4	12	-	-	TGTGCCAGCGATGTTGCTAATGAAAAACTGTTTTTT	CASDVANEKLFF
TRBV11-2	TRBJ2-1	19	-	many	TGTGCCAGCGCGAACCCTTGGACCGAACATACTGGCTCCTACAATGAGCAGTTCTTC	CASANPWTEHTGSYNEQFF
TRBV7-8	TRBJ1-5	14	-	-	TGTGCCAGCAGCTTAGCCGATAGCAATCAGCCCCAGCATTTT	CASSLADSNQPQHF
TRBV13	TRBJ2-3	13	-	-	TGTGCCAGCAGCCCCCTCGGCACAGATACGCAGTATTTT	CASSPLGTDTQYF
TRBV5-1	TRBJ2-2	16	-	-	TGCGCCAGCAGCTTTATAGCCAGCGCACACACCGGGGAGCTGTTTTTT	CASSFIASAHTGELFF
TRBV7-7	TRBJ2-5	15	-	-	TGTGCCAGCAGCCAGCCTGGACGGGGGCAGGAGACCCAGTACTTC	CASSQPGRGQETQYF
TRBV6-1	TRBJ1-3	14	-	-	TGTGCCAGCAGTGACAGGGGTTATGGAAACACCATATATTTT	CASSDRGYGNTIYF